This entry lists 6 T cell receptor beta chains sequenced from one sample in a study of blood T cell repertoires in COVID-19. Sequencing was performed with immunoSEQ multiplex PCR; in TCRdb, only in-frame clones are kept and a portion is missing. The data hold roughly 24,000 clones, with 85% to 90% observed a single time. The material sequenced was peripheral blood. Every receptor here comes from a woman in her sixties with active COVID-19.

The chain couples TRBV5-1 to TRBJ1-5; D perhaps matches TRBD1 (5 bases). The length of the CDR3 is 15 residues. With 5 bases removed from V and 0 bases from J, the gap between germline ends came to 12 bases. CDR1 is SGHRS and CDR2 is YFSETQ in the germline V gene. CDR3 in amino acids: CASRSGVSSNQPQHF. The CDR3 DNA is TGCGCCAGCAGATCGGGGGTATCTAGCAATCAGCCCCAGCATTTT. The whole variable domain, remainder taken from reference TRBV5-1 and TRBJ1-5, is KAGVTQTPRYLIKTRGQQVTLSCSPISGHRSVSWYQQTPGQGLQFLFEYFSETQRNKGNFPGRFSGRQFSNSRSEMNVSTLELGDSALYLCASRSGVSSNQPQHFGDGTRLSIL.

The chain is built from TRBV29-1 and TRBJ2-2; 9 positions match TRBD2. CDR3 size: 13 residues. The V and J ends lost 4 bases and 5 bases, in that order; junction bases with no gene match: 2. Germline CDR1 reads SQVTM; CDR2 reads ANQGSEA. The CDR3 sequence: CSVVRGGTGELFF. The DNA for the CDR3 is TGCAGCGTTGTGCGGGGGGGAACCGGGGAGCTGTTTTTT.

The V gene is TRBV5-1, the J gene TRBJ2-7; no clear D gene. Trimming pared 3 bases from V and 2 bases from J, leaving 12 bases between. This CDR3 region has 14 residues. Germline V gene sequence: CDR1 SGHRS, CDR2 YFSETQ. CDR3 coding DNA: TGCGCCAGCAGCTGGGTGACACAGACCTACGAGCAGTACTTC. Translation gives CASSWVTQTYEQYF. Based on the CDR3 plus reference TRBV5-1 and TRBJ2-7, the full variable domain is KAGVTQTPRYLIKTRGQQVTLSCSPISGHRSVSWYQQTPGQGLQFLFEYFSETQRNKGNFPGRFSGRQFSNSRSEMNVSTLELGDSALYLCASSWVTQTYEQYFGPGTRLTVT.

The chain uses TRBV30 and TRBJ2-7; TRBD2 matches at 14 bases. This CDR3 is built from 15 residues. V was clipped by 2 bases and J by 5 bases; unmatched bases: 5. Germline lookup yields CDR1 GTSNPN and CDR2 SVGIG (reference sequence). CDR3 sequence: CAWSPGLAGGDEQYF. In nucleotides, the CDR3 is TGTGCCTGGAGTCCTGGACTAGCGGGAGGAGACGAGCAGTACTTC.

This sequence joins TRBV15 and TRBJ2-1; D might be TRBD2 (6 bases). The CDR3 is 15 residues long. Germline V gene sequence: CDR1 LNHNV, CDR2 YYDKDF (reference sequence). With 9 bases removed from V and 7 bases from J, the gap between germline ends came to 22 bases. CDR3 sequence: CATNDPGGSRNEQFF. In DNA, the CDR3 is TGTGCCACAAACGACCCCGGGGGTTCTAGGAATGAGCAGTTCTTC. The whole variable domain, remainder taken from reference TRBV15 and TRBJ2-1, is DAMVIQNPRYQVTQFGKPVTLSCSQTLNHNVMYWYQQKSSQAPKLLFHYYDKDFNNEADTPDNFQSRRPNTSFCFLDIRSPGLGDTAMYLCATNDPGGSRNEQFFGPGTRLTVL.

The V gene is TRBV7-2, the J gene TRBJ1-2, with D unresolved. The CDR3 totals 14 residues. The V gene lost 1 base and the J gene lost 2 bases, with 8 bases spanning the gap. The germline V gene encodes CDR1 SGHTA and CDR2 FQGNSA. CDR3 protein: CASSLGQRNYGYTF. For the CDR3, the DNA is TGTGCCAGCAGCTTAGGCCAGCGAAACTATGGCTACACCTTC. Full variable domain (outside the CDR3, taken from reference TRBV7-2 and TRBJ1-2): GAGVSQSPSNKVTEKGKDVELRCDPISGHTALYWYRQSLGQGLEFLIYFQGNSAPDKSGLPSDRFSAERTGGSVSTLTIQRTQQEDSAVYLCASSLGQRNYGYTFGSGTRLTVV.